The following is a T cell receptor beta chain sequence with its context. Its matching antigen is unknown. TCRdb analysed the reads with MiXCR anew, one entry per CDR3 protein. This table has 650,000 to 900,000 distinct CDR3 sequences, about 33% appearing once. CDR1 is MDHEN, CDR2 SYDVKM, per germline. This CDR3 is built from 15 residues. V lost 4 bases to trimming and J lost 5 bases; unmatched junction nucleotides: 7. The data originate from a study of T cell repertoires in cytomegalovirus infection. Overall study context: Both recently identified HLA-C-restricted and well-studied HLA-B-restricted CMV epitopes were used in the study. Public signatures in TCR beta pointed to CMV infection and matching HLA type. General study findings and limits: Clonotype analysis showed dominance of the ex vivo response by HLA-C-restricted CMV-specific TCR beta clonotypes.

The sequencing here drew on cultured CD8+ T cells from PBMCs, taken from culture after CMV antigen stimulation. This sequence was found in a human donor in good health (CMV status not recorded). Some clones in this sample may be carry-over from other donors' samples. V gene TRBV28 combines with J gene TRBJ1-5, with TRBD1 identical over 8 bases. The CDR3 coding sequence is TGTGCCAGCAGTTCACTGACAGGGGAGGATCAGCCCCAGCATTTT. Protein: CASSSLTGEDQPQHF.